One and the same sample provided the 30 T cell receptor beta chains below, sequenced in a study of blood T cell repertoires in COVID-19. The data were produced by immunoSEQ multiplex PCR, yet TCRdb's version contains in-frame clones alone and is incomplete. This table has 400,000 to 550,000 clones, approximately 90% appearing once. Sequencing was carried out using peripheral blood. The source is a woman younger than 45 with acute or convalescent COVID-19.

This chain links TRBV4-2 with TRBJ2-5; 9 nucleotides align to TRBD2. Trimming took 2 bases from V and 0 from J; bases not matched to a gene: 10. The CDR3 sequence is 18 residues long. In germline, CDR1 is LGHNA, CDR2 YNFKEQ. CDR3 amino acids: CASSQSSAGGLYQETQYF. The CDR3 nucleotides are TGTGCCAGCAGCCAAAGCTCGGCGGGGGGGCTGTACCAAGAGACCCAGTACTTC.

The CDR3 sequence is CATEPGVKENEQFF. In DNA, the CDR3 is TGTGCCACCGAGCCGGGAGTAAAAGAGAATGAGCAGTTCTTC. The rearrangement links TRBV6-7 to TRBJ2-1; possibly TRBD2 for D (6 bases). TRBV6-7 is classed as an ORF, of uncertain function. The CDR3 is 14 residues long. Trimming removed 10 bases at V and 7 bases at J, with 20 bases between.

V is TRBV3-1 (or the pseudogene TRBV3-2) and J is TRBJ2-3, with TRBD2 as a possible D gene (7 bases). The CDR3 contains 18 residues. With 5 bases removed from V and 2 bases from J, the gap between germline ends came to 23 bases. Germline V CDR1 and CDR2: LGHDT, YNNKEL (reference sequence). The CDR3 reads CASSYSDLGGGPTDTQYF. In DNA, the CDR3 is TGTGCCAGCAGCTACTCAGACTTGGGGGGGGGCCCCACAGATACGCAGTATTTT.

The chain's CDR3 is CASSARPFRDGAFF. As DNA, the CDR3 is TGTGCCAGCAGCGCCCGTCCTTTCCGGGATGGAGCTTTCTTT. The chain carries TRBV9 and TRBJ1-1, with D unresolved. CDR3 length: 14 residues. Germline-derived CDR1 and CDR2 are SGDLS and YYNGEE. V was trimmed by 3 bases and J by 10 bases, leaving 19 bases between them.

The CDR3 here is CASRSQSSGNTIYF. CDR3 nucleotide sequence: TGTGCCAGCAGGTCACAGAGCTCTGGAAACACCATATATTTT. V is TRBV2 and J is TRBJ1-3; no definite D call. Germline V lookup: CDR1 SNHLY, CDR2 FYNNEI. The CDR3 is 14 amino acids. The germline V and J ends were trimmed by 6 bases and 0 bases, with 9 bases remaining between them.

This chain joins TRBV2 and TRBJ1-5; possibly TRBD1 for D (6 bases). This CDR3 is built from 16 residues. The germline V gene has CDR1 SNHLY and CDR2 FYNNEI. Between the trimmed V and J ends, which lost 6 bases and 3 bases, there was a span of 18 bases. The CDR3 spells CASRASRQDFNQPQHF. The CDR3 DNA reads TGTGCCAGCAGAGCTTCCAGACAGGACTTCAATCAGCCCCAGCATTTT.

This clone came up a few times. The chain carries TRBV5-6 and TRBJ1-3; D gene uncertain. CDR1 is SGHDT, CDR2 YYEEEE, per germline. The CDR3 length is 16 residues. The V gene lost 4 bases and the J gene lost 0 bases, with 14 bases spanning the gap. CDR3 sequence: CASSQLIEGSGNTIYF. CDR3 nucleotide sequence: TGTGCCAGCAGCCAACTTATCGAGGGCTCTGGAAACACCATATATTTT.

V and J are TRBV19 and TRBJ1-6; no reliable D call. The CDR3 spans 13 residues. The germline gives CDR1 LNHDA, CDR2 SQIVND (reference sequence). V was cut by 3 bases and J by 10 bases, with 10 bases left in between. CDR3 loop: CASSIGGISPLHF. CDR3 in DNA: TGTGCCAGTAGTATTGGAGGCATCTCACCCCTCCACTTT. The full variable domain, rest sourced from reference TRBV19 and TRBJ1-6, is DGGITQSPKYLFRKEGQNVTLSCEQNLNHDAMYWYRQDPGQGLRLIYYSQIVNDFQKGDIAEGYSVSREKKESFPLTVTSAQKNPTAFYLCASSIGGISPLHFGNGTRLTVT.

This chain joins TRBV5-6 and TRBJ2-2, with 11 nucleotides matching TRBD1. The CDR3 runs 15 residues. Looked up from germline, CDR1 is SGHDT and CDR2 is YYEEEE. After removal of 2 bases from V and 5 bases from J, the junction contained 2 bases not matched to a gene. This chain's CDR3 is CASSLGTGGTGELFF. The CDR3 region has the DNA TGTGCCAGCAGCTTAGGGACAGGGGGAACCGGGGAGCTGTTTTTT.

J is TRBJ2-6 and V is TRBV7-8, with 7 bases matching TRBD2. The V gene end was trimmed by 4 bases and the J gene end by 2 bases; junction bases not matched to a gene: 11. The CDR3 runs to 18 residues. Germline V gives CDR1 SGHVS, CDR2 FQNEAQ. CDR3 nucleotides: TGTGCCAGCAGCTCCTGGGGGGGAAGTGGTACTGGGGCCAACGTCCTGACTTTC. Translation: CASSSWGGSGTGANVLTF.

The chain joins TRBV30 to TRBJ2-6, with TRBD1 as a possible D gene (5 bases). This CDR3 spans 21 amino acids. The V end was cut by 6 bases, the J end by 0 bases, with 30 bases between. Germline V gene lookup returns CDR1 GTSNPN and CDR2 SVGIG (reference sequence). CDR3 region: CACLTSRVRTGASSGANVLTF. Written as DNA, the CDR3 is TGTGCCTGTTTAACCTCCCGTGTTAGAACAGGAGCCTCCTCTGGGGCCAACGTCCTGACTTTC.

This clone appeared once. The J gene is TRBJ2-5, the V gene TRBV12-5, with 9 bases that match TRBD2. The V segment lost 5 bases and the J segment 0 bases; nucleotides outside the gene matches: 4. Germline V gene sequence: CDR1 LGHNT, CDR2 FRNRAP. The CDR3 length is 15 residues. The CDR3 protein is CASGAGLANQETQYF. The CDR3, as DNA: TGTGCTAGTGGTGCCGGACTAGCGAACCAAGAGACCCAGTACTTC.

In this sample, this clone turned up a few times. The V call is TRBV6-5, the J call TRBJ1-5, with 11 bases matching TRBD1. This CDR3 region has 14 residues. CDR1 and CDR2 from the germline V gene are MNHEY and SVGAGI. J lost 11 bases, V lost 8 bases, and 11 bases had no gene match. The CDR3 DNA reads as TGTGCCAGCGACGGGACAGGGGGTGGTAGGTCCCAGCATTTT. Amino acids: CASDGTGGGRSQHF.

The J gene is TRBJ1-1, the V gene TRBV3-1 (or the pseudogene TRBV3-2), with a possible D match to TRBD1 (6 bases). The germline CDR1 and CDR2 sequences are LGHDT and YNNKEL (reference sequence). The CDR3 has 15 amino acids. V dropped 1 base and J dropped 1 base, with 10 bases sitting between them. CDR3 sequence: CASSQGGGENTEAFF. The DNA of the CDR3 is TGTGCCAGCAGCCAAGGAGGGGGAGAGAACACTGAAGCTTTCTTT.

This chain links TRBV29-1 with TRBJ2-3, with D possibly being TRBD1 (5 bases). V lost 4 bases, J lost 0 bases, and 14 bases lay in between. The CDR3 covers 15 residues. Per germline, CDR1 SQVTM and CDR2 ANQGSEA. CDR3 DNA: TGCAGCGTTGGAGGACACACATCTAGCACAGATACGCAGTATTTT. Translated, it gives CSVGGHTSSTDTQYF.

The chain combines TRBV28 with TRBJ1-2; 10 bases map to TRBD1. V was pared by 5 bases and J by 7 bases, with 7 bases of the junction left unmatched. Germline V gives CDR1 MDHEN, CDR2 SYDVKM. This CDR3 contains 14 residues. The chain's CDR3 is CASSGLGTGVGYTF. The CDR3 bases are TGTGCCAGCAGTGGACTGGGGACAGGGGTTGGCTACACCTTC.

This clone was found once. This CDR3 reads CASSVGSSGQPQHF. The CDR3 DNA reads TGTGCCAGCAGCGTCGGAAGTTCGGGTCAGCCCCAGCATTTT. This chain connects TRBV27 to TRBJ1-5; D is unclear. With 6 bases removed from V and 6 bases from J, the gap between germline ends came to 15 bases. There are 14 residues in the CDR3. Per germline, CDR1 MNHEY and CDR2 SMNVEV (reference sequence).

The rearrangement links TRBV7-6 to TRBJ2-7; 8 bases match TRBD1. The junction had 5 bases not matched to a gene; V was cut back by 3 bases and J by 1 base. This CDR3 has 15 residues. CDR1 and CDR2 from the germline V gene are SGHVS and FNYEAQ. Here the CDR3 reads CASSLFQGASYEQYF. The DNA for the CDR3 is TGTGCCAGCAGCTTGTTCCAGGGGGCATCCTACGAGCAGTACTTC. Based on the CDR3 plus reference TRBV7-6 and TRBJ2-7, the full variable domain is GAGVSQSPRYKVTKRGQDVALRCDPISGHVSLYWYRQALGQGPEFLTYFNYEAQQDKSGLPNDRFSAERPEGSISTLTIQRTEQRDSAMYRCASSLFQGASYEQYFGPGTRLTVT.

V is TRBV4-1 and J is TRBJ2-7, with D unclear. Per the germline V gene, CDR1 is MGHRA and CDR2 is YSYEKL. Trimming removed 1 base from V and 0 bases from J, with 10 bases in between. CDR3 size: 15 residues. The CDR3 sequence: CASSQVPSLSYEQYF. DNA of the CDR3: TGCGCCAGCAGCCAAGTGCCGAGCCTCTCCTACGAGCAGTACTTC.

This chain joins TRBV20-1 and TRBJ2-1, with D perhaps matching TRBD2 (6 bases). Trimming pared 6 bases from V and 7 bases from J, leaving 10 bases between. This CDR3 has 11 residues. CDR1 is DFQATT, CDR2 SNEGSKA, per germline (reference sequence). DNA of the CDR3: TGCAGTGCCAGCCGGGGGAATGAGCAGTTCTTC. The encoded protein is CSASRGNEQFF.

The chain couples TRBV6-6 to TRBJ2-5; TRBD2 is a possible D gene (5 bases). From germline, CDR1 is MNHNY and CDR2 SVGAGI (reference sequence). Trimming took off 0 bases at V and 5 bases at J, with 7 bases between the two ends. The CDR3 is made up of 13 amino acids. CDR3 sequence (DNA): TGTGCCAGCAGTTACTCGAGGGTTGAGACCCAGTACTTC. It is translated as CASSYSRVETQYF.

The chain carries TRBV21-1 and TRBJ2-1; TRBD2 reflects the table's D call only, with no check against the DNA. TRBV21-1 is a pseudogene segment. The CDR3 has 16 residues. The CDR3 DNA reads TGTGCCAGCAGCAAAGCGGATAGCGGGGGGGCCGGCGGGCAGTTCTTC. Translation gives CASSKADSGGAGGQFF.

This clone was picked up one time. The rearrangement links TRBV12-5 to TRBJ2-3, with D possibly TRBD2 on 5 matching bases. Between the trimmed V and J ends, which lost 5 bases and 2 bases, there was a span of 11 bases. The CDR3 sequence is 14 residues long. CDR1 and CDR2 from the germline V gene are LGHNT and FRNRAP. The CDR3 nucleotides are TGTGCTAGTGGTCCCGGGGTTAACACAGATACGCAGTATTTT. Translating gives CASGPGVNTDTQYF.

CDR3 sequence: CASRTGWGQETQYF. The CDR3 region has the DNA TGTGCCAGCAGGACAGGTTGGGGGCAAGAGACCCAGTACTTC. The V call is TRBV2, the J call TRBJ2-5; possible D gene TRBD1, 6 bases. Germline V gives CDR1 SNHLY, CDR2 FYNNEI. V lost 6 bases to trimming and J lost 2 bases, with 13 bases between them. The CDR3 spans 14 residues.

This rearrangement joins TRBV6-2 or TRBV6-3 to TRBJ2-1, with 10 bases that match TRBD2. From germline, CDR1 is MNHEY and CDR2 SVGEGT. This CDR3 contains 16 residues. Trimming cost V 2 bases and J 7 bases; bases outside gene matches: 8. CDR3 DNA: TGTGCCAGCAGTTACGGGAGCGGGGGGGCAGGGAATGAGCAGTTCTTC. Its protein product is CASSYGSGGAGNEQFF.

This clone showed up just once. CDR3 residues: CASSLAGRTSYEQYF. DNA for the CDR3: TGTGCCAGCAGCCTCGCGGGGCGCACCTCCTACGAGCAGTACTTC. The rearrangement links TRBV11-2 to TRBJ2-7; TRBD2 is a possible D gene (6 bases). This CDR3 comprises 15 residues. The V end lost 5 bases, the J end lost 0 bases, and 14 bases lay between the germline ends. The germline V gene encodes CDR1 SGHAT and CDR2 FQNNGV.

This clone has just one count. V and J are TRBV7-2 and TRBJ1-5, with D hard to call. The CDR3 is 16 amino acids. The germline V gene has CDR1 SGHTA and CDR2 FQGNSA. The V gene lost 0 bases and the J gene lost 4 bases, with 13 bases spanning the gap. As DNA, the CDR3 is TGTGCCAGCAGCTTAGCGCATAGCCGCTGGAATCAGCCCCAGCATTTT. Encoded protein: CASSLAHSRWNQPQHF.

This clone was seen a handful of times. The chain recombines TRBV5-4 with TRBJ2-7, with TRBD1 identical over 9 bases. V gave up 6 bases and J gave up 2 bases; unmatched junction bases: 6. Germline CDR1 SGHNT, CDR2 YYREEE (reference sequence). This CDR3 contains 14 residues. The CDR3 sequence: CASKNDRGTYEQYF. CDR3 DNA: TGTGCCAGCAAAAATGACAGGGGGACCTACGAGCAGTACTTC.

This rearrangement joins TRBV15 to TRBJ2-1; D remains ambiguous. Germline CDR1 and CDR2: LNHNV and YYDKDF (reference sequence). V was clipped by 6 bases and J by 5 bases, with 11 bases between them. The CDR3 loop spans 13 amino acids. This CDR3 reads CATRLGANNEQFF. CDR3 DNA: TGTGCCACCAGACTCGGTGCAAACAATGAGCAGTTCTTC.

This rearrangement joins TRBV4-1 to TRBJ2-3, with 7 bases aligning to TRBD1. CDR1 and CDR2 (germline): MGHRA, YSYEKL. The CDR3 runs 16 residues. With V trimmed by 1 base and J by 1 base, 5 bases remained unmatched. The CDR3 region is CASSQANRGRTDTQYF. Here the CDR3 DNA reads TGCGCCAGCAGCCAAGCTAACAGGGGCCGCACAGATACGCAGTATTTT.